The T cell receptor (beta chain) under discussion was sequenced for a study of cytomegalovirus exposure and HLA in healthy donors. Broader study findings: Using a false discovery rate of 0.05, a later analysis showed that some 16,000 TCR beta sequences were associated with HLA alleles.

Sampled while nominally healthy, donors likely had unrecorded immune exposures. With respect to this clone: The antigen is unknown.

PCR was performed using 60 Vbeta and 13 Jbeta primers. Some clones are missing from TCRdb's copy, which holds only in-frame ones; the method was immunoSEQ multiplex PCR. The sample consists of about 150,000 clones, over 65% of them appearing once. The CDR3 has 12 residues. The V and J ends lost 3 bases and 8 bases, in that order; junction bases with no gene match: 3. From germline, CDR1 is LNHNV and CDR2 YYDKDF (reference sequence). Input material: PBMCs. The chain couples TRBV15 to TRBJ1-2, with 7 bases matching TRBD1. The sequence was collected from a man in his thirties or forties in good health and CMV-seronegative. The CDR3 DNA reads TGTGCCACCAGCAGCCAGGGGGGAGGCTACACCTTC. This translates into CATSSQGGGYTF.